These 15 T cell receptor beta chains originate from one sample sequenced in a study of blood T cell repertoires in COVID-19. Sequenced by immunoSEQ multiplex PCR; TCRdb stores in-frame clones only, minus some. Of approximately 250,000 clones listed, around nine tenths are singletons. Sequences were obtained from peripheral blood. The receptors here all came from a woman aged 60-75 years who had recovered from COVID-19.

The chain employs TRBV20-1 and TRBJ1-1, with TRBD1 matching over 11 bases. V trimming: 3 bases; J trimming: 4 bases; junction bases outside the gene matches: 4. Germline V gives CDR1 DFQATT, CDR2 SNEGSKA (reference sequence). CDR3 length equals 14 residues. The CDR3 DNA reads TGCAGTGCTAGTGGGGACAGGGGGGGCACTGAAGCTTTCTTT. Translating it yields CSASGDRGGTEAFF.

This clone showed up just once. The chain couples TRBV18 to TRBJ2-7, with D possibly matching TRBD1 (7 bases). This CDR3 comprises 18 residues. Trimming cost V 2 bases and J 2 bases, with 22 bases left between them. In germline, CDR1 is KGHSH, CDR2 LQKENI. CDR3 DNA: TGTGCCAGCTCACCAAGGGTTGCGGGACAGATCTTCACCTACGAGCAGTACTTC. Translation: CASSPRVAGQIFTYEQYF.

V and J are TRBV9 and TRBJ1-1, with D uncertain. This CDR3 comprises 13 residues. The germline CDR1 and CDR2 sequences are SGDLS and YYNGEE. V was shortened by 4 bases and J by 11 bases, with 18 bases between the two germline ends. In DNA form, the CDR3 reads TGTGCCAGCAGCCCGGAGGGATGGTATCGGGCTTTCTTT. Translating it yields CASSPEGWYRAFF.

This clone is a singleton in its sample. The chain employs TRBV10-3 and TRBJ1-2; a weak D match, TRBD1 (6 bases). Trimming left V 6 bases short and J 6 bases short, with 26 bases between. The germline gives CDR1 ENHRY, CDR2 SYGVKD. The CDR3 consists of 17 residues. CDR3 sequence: CAISLTGGTITPDGYTF. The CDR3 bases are TGTGCCATCAGCCTTACGGGGGGGACAATTACCCCCGATGGCTACACCTTC.

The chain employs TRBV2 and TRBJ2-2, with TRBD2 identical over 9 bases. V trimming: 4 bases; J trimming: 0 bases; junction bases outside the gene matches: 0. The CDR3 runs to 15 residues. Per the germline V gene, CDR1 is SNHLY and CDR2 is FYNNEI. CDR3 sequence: CASSASGANTGELFF. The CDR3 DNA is TGTGCCAGCAGTGCTAGCGGGGCGAACACCGGGGAGCTGTTTTTT.

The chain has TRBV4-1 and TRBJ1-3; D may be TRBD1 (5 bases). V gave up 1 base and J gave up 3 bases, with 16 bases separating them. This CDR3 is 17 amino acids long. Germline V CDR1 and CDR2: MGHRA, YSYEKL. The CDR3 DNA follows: TGCGCCAGCAGCCAAGTCCCGGGGGTCTTATATGGAAACACCATATATTTT. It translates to CASSQVPGVLYGNTIYF.

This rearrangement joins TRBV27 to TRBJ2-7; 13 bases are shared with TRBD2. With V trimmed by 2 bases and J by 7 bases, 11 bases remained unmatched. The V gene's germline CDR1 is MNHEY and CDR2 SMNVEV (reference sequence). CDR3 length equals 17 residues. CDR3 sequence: CASSLRLAGGLVREQYF. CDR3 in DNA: TGTGCCAGCAGTTTAAGACTAGCGGGGGGTTTGGTGAGAGAGCAGTACTTC.

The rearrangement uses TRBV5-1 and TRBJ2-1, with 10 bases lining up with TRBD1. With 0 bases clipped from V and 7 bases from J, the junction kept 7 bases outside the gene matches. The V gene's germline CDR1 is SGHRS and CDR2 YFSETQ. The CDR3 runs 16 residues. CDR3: CASSLGRQGAGNEQFF. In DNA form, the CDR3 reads TGCGCCAGCAGCTTGGGTAGACAGGGGGCAGGGAATGAGCAGTTCTTC. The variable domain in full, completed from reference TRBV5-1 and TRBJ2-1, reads KAGVTQTPRYLIKTRGQQVTLSCSPISGHRSVSWYQQTPGQGLQFLFEYFSETQRNKGNFPGRFSGRQFSNSRSEMNVSTLELGDSALYLCASSLGRQGAGNEQFFGPGTRLTVL.

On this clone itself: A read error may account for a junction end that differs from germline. The CDR3 coding sequence is TGTGCTAGCAGCTTAGATAGCGGCTCGCAAGAGACCCAGTACTTC. Its translation is CASSLDSGSQETQYF. This chain links TRBV7-7 with TRBJ2-5; tentative D call: TRBD2 (6 bases). Germline V CDR1 and CDR2: SSHAT, FNYEAQ (reference sequence). This CDR3 region has 15 residues.

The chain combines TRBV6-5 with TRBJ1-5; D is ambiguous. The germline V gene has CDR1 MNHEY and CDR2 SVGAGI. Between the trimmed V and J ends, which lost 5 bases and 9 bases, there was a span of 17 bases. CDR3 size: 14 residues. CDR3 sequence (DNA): TGTGCCAGCAGTCCCGGAAGCGTTTTCATGCCCCAGCATTTT. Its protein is CASSPGSVFMPQHF.

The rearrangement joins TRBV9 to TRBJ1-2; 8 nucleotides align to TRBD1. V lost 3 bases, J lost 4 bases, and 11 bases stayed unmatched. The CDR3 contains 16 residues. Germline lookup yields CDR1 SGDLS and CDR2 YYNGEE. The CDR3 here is CASSATGTGTFYGYTF. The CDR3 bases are TGTGCCAGCAGCGCCACCGGGACAGGAACATTCTATGGCTACACCTTC.

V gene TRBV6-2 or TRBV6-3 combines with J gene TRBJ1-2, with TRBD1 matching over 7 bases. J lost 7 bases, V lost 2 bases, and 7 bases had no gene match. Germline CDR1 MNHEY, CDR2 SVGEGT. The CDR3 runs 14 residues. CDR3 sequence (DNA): TGTGCCAGCAGTTACCGCGACAGGGTGGCTGGCTACACCTTC. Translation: CASSYRDRVAGYTF.

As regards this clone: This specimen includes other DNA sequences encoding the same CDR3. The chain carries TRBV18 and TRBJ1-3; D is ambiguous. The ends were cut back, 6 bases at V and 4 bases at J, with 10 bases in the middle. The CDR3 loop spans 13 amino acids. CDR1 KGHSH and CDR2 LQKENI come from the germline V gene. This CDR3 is CASSREAGNTIYF. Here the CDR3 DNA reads TGTGCCAGCTCCCGGGAGGCCGGAAACACCATATATTTT.

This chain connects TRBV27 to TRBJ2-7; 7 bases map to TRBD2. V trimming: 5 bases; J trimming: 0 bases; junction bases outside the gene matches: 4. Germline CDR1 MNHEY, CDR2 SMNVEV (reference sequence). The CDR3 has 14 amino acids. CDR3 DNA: TGTGCCAGCAGTCCCCGGGAGGCCTCCTACGAGCAGTACTTC. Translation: CASSPREASYEQYF.

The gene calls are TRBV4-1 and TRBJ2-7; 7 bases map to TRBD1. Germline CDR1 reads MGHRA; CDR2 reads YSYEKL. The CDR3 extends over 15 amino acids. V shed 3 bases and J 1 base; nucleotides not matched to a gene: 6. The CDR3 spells CASSQMTGWSYEQYF. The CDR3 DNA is TGCGCCAGCAGCCAGATGACAGGGTGGTCCTACGAGCAGTACTTC.